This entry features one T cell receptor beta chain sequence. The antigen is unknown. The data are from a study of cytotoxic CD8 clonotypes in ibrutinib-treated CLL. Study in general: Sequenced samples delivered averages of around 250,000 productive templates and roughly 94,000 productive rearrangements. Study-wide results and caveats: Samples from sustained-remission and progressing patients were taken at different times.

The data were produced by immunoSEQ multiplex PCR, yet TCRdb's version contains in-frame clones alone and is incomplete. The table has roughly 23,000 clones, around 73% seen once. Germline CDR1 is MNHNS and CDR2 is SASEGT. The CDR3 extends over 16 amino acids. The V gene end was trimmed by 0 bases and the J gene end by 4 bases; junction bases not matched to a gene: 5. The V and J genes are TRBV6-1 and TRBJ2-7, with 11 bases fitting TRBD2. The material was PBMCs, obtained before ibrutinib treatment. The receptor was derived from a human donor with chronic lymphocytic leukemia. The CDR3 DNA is TGTGCCAGCAGTGAAGCGTCGACTAGCGGGAATTACGAGCAGTACTTC. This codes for CASSEASTSGNYEQYF.